This is a list of T cell receptor beta chains from one sample in a study of T cell responses to AZD1222 COVID-19 vaccine. Assay used: immunoSEQ multiplex PCR; TCRdb lists only in-frame clones, some missing. The data contain over 150,000 clones, 92% of them singletons. Here the sequenced sample was peripheral blood, taken on day 0 of MenACWY control vaccination. The receptors derive from an adult in good health. CDR3s include the opening cysteine and the closing phenylalanine or tryptophan. D genes are given only for firm matches. The size of a clone is reported for some rows only, either as once, few or many, or as a class for expanded clones.

clone_size	j_call	d_call	v_call	cdr3_nt	cdr3_aa
-	TRBJ1-1	-	TRBV28	TGTGCCAGCAGTTACAGGCCAGTGGGGAACACTGAAGCTTTCTTT	CASSYRPVGNTEAFF
-	TRBJ1-4	-	TRBV10-3	TGTGCCATCAGTGAGTCCCAGGGGAAAGAAAAACTGTTTTTT	CAISESQGKEKLFF
-	TRBJ1-1	-	TRBV10-1	TGCGCCAGCAGTGAGTCGAATCTGGTGAACACTGAAGCTTTCTTT	CASSESNLVNTEAFF
-	TRBJ1-1	-	TRBV4-1	TGCGCCAGCAGCTATTTCTATGGTTTTTTCTTT	CASSYFYGFFF
-	TRBJ1-3	-	TRBV19	TGTGCCAGTAGTATAGCGGCGGGGGTCTCTGGAAACACCATATATTTT	CASSIAAGVSGNTIYF
-	TRBJ1-5	-	TRBV28	TGTGCCAGCAGTTTTCTGATGGGCAATCAGCCCCAGCATTTT	CASSFLMGNQPQHF
few	TRBJ2-1	-	TRBV9	TGTGCCAGCAGAGGCGGGACAGCAAATGAGCAGTTCTTC	CASRGGTANEQFF
few	TRBJ2-3	-	TRBV7-5	TGTGTCAGAAGCTTAGGCGGGCGGGGGCCCCCCCTGGATACGCAGTATTTT	CVRSLGGRGPPLDTQYF
-	TRBJ2-1	-	TRBV7-9	TGTGCCAGCAGCTTACCTCCCGCGGAGGGGTACAATGAGCAGTTCTTC	CASSLPPAEGYNEQFF
-	TRBJ2-1	TRBD2	TRBV7-2	TGTGCCAGCAGCTTAGGCACTAGCGGGATAAGCGAGCAGTTCTTC	CASSLGTSGISEQFF
-	TRBJ2-3	TRBD1	TRBV7-3	TGTGCCAGCAGCTCGACAGGGACAGATACGCAGTATTTT	CASSSTGTDTQYF
-	TRBJ1-4	TRBD1	TRBV5-5	TGTGCCAGCAACAGGGGTTTAAATGAAAAACTGTTTTTT	CASNRGLNEKLFF
-	TRBJ1-6	-	TRBV7-8	TGTGCCAGCAGCTGGGACAAGAGTAATTCACCCCTCCACTTT	CASSWDKSNSPLHF
-	TRBJ2-1	TRBD2	TRBV10-2	TGCGCCAGCGGGGGGGGGTCCTACAATGAGCAGTTCTTC	CASGGGSYNEQFF
-	TRBJ2-7	-	TRBV13	TGTGCCAGCAGTGTTGGTCTCGGACTTGAATCCTACGAGCAGTACTTC	CASSVGLGLESYEQYF
-	TRBJ2-2	TRBD2	TRBV9	TGTGCCAGCAGCATTAGCGGGACGGCGAACACCGGGGAGCTGTTTTTT	CASSISGTANTGELFF
-	TRBJ1-2	-	TRBV27	TGTGCCAGCAGCCGGGTGGGGGGCGCATATGGCTACACCTTC	CASSRVGGAYGYTF
-	TRBJ1-4	-	TRBV5-6	TGTGCCAGCAGCTTGAAGAGGGGCGTGGGGGAAAAACTGTTTTTT	CASSLKRGVGEKLFF